This T cell receptor (beta chain) derives from a study of cytomegalovirus exposure and HLA in healthy donors. Primers for the PCR totalled 60 Vbeta and 13 Jbeta. Clones were read by immunoSEQ multiplex PCR, and TCRdb kept only the in-frame ones, dropping some. This sample has 140,000 to 150,000 clones, with 78% found just once. This clone occurred many times. The CDR3 has 16 residues. The V gene end was trimmed by 0 bases and the J gene end by 5 bases; junction bases not matched to a gene: 9. Germline assignment: CDR1 SEHNR and CDR2 FQNEAQ (reference sequence). Sample: PBMCs. The chain has TRBV7-9 and TRBJ2-7; 8 bases fit TRBD2. The source of this sequence is a female donor in good health and CMV-seronegative. The CDR3 reads CASSLARDGRAHEQYF. The CDR3, as DNA: TGTGCCAGCAGCTTAGCGCGGGACGGGAGGGCCCACGAGCAGTACTTC.